Below, one T cell receptor beta chain is given with its context. Its matching antigen is unknown. The sample is drawn from a study of CD8+CD57+ T cells in acquired aplastic anemia. The study, taken as a whole, reports: Among patients, CD8+CD57+ cells displayed less diversity than the total CD4+ and CD8+ pools did. Patients and controls shared 25 to 35 CD8+ CDR3 sequences, which appeared highly expressed in patients and within their immunodominant clones.

V lost 5 bases and J lost 11, with 15 bases in between. This CDR3 is 13 amino acids long. TCR beta VDJ and CDR3 profiling used genomic DNA as template. One entry per CDR3 protein results from TCRdb running MiXCR on the reads. The sample contains more than 15,000 distinct CDR3 sequences, less than 45% of which appear only once. Patients who underwent sequencing had shown CD8+CD57+ cell expansion by flow cytometry. Severe acquired aplastic anemia affected all patients. Blood was sampled before the patients had received any therapy. The authors bead-enriched CD8+CD57+ cells, obtaining a mean 1.6 ug DNA. The clonotype comes from a human donor with aplastic anemia. This chain links TRBV12-3 or TRBV12-4 with TRBJ1-4; weak D call: TRBD1 (6 bases). The source material was CD8+CD57+ T cells sorted from PBMCs. Subset in this sample: bead-enriched CD8+CD57+ effector memory T cells from SAA patients. CDR3: CASSTGRFRKLFF. The DNA for the CDR3 is TGTGCCAGCAGTACAGGGCGATTTCGGAAACTGTTTTTT.